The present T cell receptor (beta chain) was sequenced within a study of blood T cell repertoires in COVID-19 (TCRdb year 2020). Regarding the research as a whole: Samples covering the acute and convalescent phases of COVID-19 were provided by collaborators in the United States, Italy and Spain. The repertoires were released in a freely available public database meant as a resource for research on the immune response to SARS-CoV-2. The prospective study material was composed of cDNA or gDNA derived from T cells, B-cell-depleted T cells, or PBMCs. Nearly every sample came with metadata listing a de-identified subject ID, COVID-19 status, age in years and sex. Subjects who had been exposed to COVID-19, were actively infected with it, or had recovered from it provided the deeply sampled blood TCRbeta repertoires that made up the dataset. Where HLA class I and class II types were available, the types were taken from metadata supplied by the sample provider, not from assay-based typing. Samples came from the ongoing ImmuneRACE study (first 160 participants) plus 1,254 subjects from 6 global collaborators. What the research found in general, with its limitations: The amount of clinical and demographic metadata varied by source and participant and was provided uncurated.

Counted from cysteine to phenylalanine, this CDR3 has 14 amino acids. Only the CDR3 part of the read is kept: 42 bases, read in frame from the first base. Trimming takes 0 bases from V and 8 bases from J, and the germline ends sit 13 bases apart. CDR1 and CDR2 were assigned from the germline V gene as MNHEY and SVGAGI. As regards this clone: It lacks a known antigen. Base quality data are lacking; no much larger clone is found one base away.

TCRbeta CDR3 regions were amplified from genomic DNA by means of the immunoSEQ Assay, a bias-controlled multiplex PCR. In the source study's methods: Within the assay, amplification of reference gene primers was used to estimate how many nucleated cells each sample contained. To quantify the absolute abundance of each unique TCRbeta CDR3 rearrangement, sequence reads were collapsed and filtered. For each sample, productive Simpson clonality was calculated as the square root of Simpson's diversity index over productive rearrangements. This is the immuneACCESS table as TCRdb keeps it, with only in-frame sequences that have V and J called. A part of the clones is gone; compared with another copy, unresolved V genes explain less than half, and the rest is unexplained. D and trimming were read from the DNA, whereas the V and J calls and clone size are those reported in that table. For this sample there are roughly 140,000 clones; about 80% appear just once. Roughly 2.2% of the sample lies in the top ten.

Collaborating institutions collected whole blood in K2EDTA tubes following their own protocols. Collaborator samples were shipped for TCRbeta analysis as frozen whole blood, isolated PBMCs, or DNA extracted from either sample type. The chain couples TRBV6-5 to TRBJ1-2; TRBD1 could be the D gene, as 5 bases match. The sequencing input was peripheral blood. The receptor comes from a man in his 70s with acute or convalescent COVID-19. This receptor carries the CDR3 CASSYSTKRGGYTF. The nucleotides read TGTGCCAGCAGTTACTCGACGAAAAGGGGCGGCTACACCTTC.